This T cell receptor beta chain came from a study of blood T cell repertoires in COVID-19. Overall study context: Samples of COVID-19 (acute and convalescent) were obtained from the United States, Italy and Spain. T cells, B-cell-depleted T cells, or PBMCs provided the cDNA or gDNA that served as material.

CDR1 and CDR2 (germline): MNHEY, SVGEGT. V lost 4 bases and J 3 bases, leaving 9 bases between the germline ends. The CDR3 loop spans 13 amino acids. Measured with immunoSEQ multiplex PCR; TCRdb has only the in-frame clones, and not every one. The data contain some 70,000 clones, 80% to 90% of them singletons. The sequence derives from a man aged 50 to 60 with active COVID-19. Sequencing input: peripheral blood. The chain uses TRBV6-2 or TRBV6-3 and TRBJ1-1; possible D gene TRBD1, 6 bases. This CDR3 is CASSSGVDTEAFF. In DNA form, the CDR3 reads TGTGCCAGCAGTTCAGGGGTGGACACTGAAGCTTTCTTT.